This TCR beta chain originates from a study of blood T cell repertoires in COVID-19. Overall study context: Specimens from acute and convalescent COVID-19 originated in the United States, Italy and Spain.

Method: immunoSEQ multiplex PCR; TCRdb's copy keeps in-frame clones and lacks some. The sample has 380,000 or so clones, around 87% seen once; the top ten hold 1% to 1.5%. The CDR3 is made up of 16 amino acids. Unmatched junction bases numbered 10, after V lost 2 bases and J lost 5 bases. Germline CDR1 reads GTSNPN; CDR2 reads SVGIG (reference sequence). Specimen: PBMCs or T cells enriched from blood (not recorded which). This TCR was sampled from a man under 40 who had recovered from COVID-19. The chain couples TRBV30 to TRBJ2-5; 11 bases map to TRBD1. For the CDR3, the DNA is TGTGCCTGGAGTTTTATAGGACAGGGGGCAGGGGAGACCCAGTACTTC. Translating it yields CAWSFIGQGAGETQYF.